Following are 30 T cell receptor beta chains from one sample sequenced in a study of shared clonotypes between healthy human individuals. The table came from immunoSEQ multiplex PCR; TCRdb's copy has only in-frame clones and leaves some out. The sample has about 2.4 million clones; approximately 90% are singletons. Sequenced: naive CD4+ T cells sorted from blood. Subset meaning: CD45RA+ positively selected. These receptors were taken from a man younger than 35 in good health.

This sequence joins TRBV7-9 and TRBJ2-1; 12 bases agree with TRBD2. V shed 6 bases, J shed 9 bases, and the junction held 6 bases outside the gene matches. Germline loops: CDR1 SEHNR, CDR2 FQNEAQ (reference sequence). This CDR3 contains 14 residues. The CDR3 coding sequence is TGTGCCAGCAGTTGGCAGACTAGCGGGAGTGAGCAGTTCTTC. Its translation: CASSWQTSGSEQFF.

V is TRBV19 and J is TRBJ2-2; D unresolved. Germline CDR1 and CDR2: LNHDA and SQIVND (reference sequence). V was cut by 5 bases and J by 1 base, with 8 bases left in between. The CDR3 loop spans 14 amino acids. CDR3 sequence: CASSRNKNTGELFF. The CDR3 nucleotides are TGTGCCAGTAGTCGAAACAAGAACACCGGGGAGCTGTTTTTT.

V gene TRBV30 combines with J gene TRBJ1-5; perhaps TRBD1 as D (6 bases). The CDR3 sequence is 15 residues long. The ends were cut back, 1 base at V and 0 bases at J, with 10 bases in the middle. CDR1 and CDR2 (germline): GTSNPN, SVGIG (reference sequence). Written as DNA, the CDR3 is TGTGCCTGGAGTGCCGGGACAAATAGCAATCAGCCCCAGCATTTT. It encodes CAWSAGTNSNQPQHF.

V and J are TRBV5-1 and TRBJ1-1, with D perhaps TRBD1 (5 bases). Germline CDR1 and CDR2: SGHRS and YFSETQ. CDR3 size: 19 residues. The V gene lost 4 bases and the J gene lost 0 bases, with 25 bases spanning the gap. The CDR3 nucleotides are TGCGCCAGCAGCCCATCCGCTTGGACATCAACTTTCTTGAACACTGAAGCTTTCTTT. Its translation is CASSPSAWTSTFLNTEAFF.

The V gene is TRBV30, the J gene TRBJ2-3; no clear D. Germline V CDR1 and CDR2: GTSNPN, SVGIG (reference sequence). The CDR3 runs to 14 residues. Trimming pared 2 bases from V and 5 bases from J, leaving 14 bases between. CDR3 nucleotide sequence: TGTGCCTGGAGTTCGCAGCCTAGAGGAGATACGCAGTATTTT. Encoded protein: CAWSSQPRGDTQYF.

The J gene is TRBJ1-1, the V gene TRBV28; no definite D call. The CDR3 sequence is 13 residues long. V lost 6 bases and J 0 bases, leaving 8 bases between the germline ends. Per the germline V gene, CDR1 is MDHEN and CDR2 is SYDVKM. The CDR3 coding sequence is TGTGCCAGCAGCACCCCCCTGAACACTGAAGCTTTCTTT. Translated: CASSTPLNTEAFF.

The chain couples TRBV28 to TRBJ2-7; 8 bases match TRBD1. The CDR3 consists of 16 residues. Trimming cost V 6 bases and J 0 bases; bases outside gene matches: 10. CDR1 and CDR2 from the germline V gene are MDHEN and SYDVKM. DNA of the CDR3: TGTGCCAGCAGACCCCCGGCAGGGGGCGACTCCTACGAGCAGTACTTC. Translating it yields CASRPPAGGDSYEQYF.

This clone was detected only a few times. V gene TRBV4-1 combines with J gene TRBJ1-4; D uncertain. With 3 bases removed from V and 4 bases from J, the gap between germline ends came to 9 bases. The CDR3 contains 14 residues. Germline V gives CDR1 MGHRA, CDR2 YSYEKL. The CDR3 loop reads CASSQSEGNEKLFF. CDR3 coding DNA: TGCGCCAGCAGCCAGTCGGAGGGTAATGAAAAACTGTTTTTT.

This clone occurred a few times. J is TRBJ1-2 and V is TRBV7-6, with D unresolved. V lost 1 base and J 8 bases, leaving 8 bases between the germline ends. The CDR3 is 12 amino acids. Looked up from germline, CDR1 is SGHVS and CDR2 is FNYEAQ. The CDR3 region is CASSLEGNGYTF. In DNA, the CDR3 is TGTGCCAGCAGCTTAGAAGGGAACGGCTACACCTTC. The full variable domain, its missing parts supplied by reference TRBV7-6 and TRBJ1-2, is GAGVSQSPRYKVTKRGQDVALRCDPISGHVSLYWYRQALGQGPEFLTYFNYEAQQDKSGLPNDRFSAERPEGSISTLTIQRTEQRDSAMYRCASSLEGNGYTFGSGTRLTVV.

This clone showed up just once. This chain connects TRBV29-1 to TRBJ2-3; D gene ambiguous. This CDR3 comprises 14 residues. Germline lookup yields CDR1 SQVTM and CDR2 ANQGSEA. V lost 3 bases and J 0 bases, leaving 10 bases between the germline ends. The chain's CDR3 is CSVDRGRSTDTQYF. CDR3 DNA: TGCAGCGTTGACCGCGGACGTAGCACAGATACGCAGTATTTT.

The V gene is TRBV7-2, the J gene TRBJ1-5; 7 nucleotides match TRBD1. Trimming took 1 base from V and 8 from J; bases not matched to a gene: 5. The CDR3 sequence is 14 residues long. The germline gives CDR1 SGHTA, CDR2 FQGNSA. This chain's CDR3 is CASSLVTRGEPQHF. CDR3 DNA: TGTGCCAGCAGCTTAGTGACCAGGGGGGAGCCCCAGCATTTT.

The chain joins TRBV6-1 to TRBJ2-6; no reliable D call. V was trimmed by 3 bases and J by 2 bases, leaving 11 bases between them. Germline values: CDR1 MNHNS, CDR2 SASEGT. The CDR3 has 16 residues. This chain's CDR3 is CASSEGILPGANVLTF. CDR3 DNA sequence: TGTGCCAGCAGTGAGGGTATCCTTCCTGGGGCCAACGTCCTGACTTTC.

The chain employs TRBV7-2 and TRBJ1-5, with 9 bases that match TRBD1. The V and J ends lost 2 bases and 6 bases, in that order; junction bases with no gene match: 5. The CDR3 runs to 15 residues. Germline V gene data show CDR1 as SGHTA and CDR2 as FQGNSA. CDR3 residues: CASSLHPTGGQPQHF. CDR3 bases: TGTGCCAGCAGCTTACACCCGACAGGGGGTCAGCCCCAGCATTTT.

The chain uses TRBV6-1 and TRBJ2-1; D possibly corresponds to TRBD1 (5 bases). The CDR3 is made up of 15 amino acids. Germline CDR1 MNHNS, CDR2 SASEGT. V lost 6 bases and J lost 5, with 17 bases in between. CDR3 protein: CASSPSLGPHNEQFF. DNA for the CDR3: TGTGCCAGCAGCCCCTCCCTGGGGCCCCACAATGAGCAGTTCTTC.

Concerning this clone itself: Other DNA sequences of this sample code for an identical CDR3. The V gene is TRBV5-1, the J gene TRBJ2-7; 7 positions agree with TRBD2. Germline CDR1 reads SGHRS; CDR2 reads YFSETQ. The CDR3 extends over 13 amino acids. V lost 4 bases to trimming and J lost 0 bases; unmatched junction nucleotides: 1. The chain's CDR3 is CASSGGGSYEQYF. The CDR3 region has the DNA TGCGCCAGCAGCGGGGGGGGCTCCTACGAGCAGTACTTC.

V is TRBV30 and J is TRBJ1-2, with D maybe TRBD1 (5 bases). Trimming pared 3 bases from V and 1 base from J, leaving 15 bases between. Germline loops: CDR1 GTSNPN, CDR2 SVGIG (reference sequence). This CDR3 is built from 15 residues. The CDR3 DNA reads TGTGCCTGGAGCGCTCGTGGGGGAATTAACTATGGCTACACCTTC. This codes for CAWSARGGINYGYTF.

The V and J genes are TRBV5-3 and TRBJ2-7; perhaps TRBD1 as D (6 bases). TRBV5-3 is an ORF, and what it does is uncertain. The V end lost 0 bases, the J end lost 0 bases, and 19 bases lay between the germline ends. The CDR3 has 18 residues. The CDR3 reads CARSLAGTRDSSSYEQYF. The CDR3 coding sequence is TGTGCCAGAAGCTTGGCCGGGACACGAGATTCCAGCTCCTACGAGCAGTACTTC.

The V gene is TRBV2, the J gene TRBJ2-2; no clear D gene. The CDR3 contains 13 residues. Trimming left V 4 bases short and J 9 bases short, with 12 bases between. Looked up from germline, CDR1 is SNHLY and CDR2 is FYNNEI. The CDR3 reads CASSAAGPWELFF. CDR3 nucleotides: TGTGCCAGCAGTGCGGCAGGACCGTGGGAGCTGTTTTTT.

The V and J genes are TRBV2 and TRBJ2-7; 8 bases are shared with TRBD2. The V gene end was trimmed by 6 bases and the J gene end by 0 bases; junction bases not matched to a gene: 13. Germline V gene sequence: CDR1 SNHLY, CDR2 FYNNEI. The CDR3 is 17 amino acids. The CDR3 bases are TGTGCCAGCAGGCTCGTTGGACTAGCCGATAGCTCCTACGAGCAGTACTTC. Translating gives CASRLVGLADSSYEQYF. The variable domain in full, completed from reference TRBV2 and TRBJ2-7, reads EPEVTQTPSHQVTQMGQEVILRCVPISNHLYFYWYRQILGQKVEFLVSFYNNEISEKSEIFDDQFSVERPDGSNFTLKIRSTKLEDSAMYFCASRLVGLADSSYEQYFGPGTRLTVT.

This chain uses TRBV7-9 with TRBJ2-1; TRBD1 might be the D (7 bases). V was trimmed by 3 bases and J by 7 bases, leaving 16 bases between them. The CDR3 runs 15 residues. CDR1 is SEHNR and CDR2 is FQNEAQ in the germline V gene (reference sequence). In DNA form, the CDR3 reads TGTGCCAGCAGCTTGTCCGAGACAGGGAGGAATGAGCAGTTCTTC. Amino acid sequence: CASSLSETGRNEQFF.

V and J are TRBV19 and TRBJ2-7, with D tentatively TRBD2 (5 bases). The CDR3 runs 12 residues. Trimming cost V 6 bases and J 6 bases, with 12 bases left between them. CDR1 and CDR2 (germline): LNHDA, SQIVND (reference sequence). CDR3 sequence: CASSRGEGEQYF. CDR3 coding DNA: TGTGCCAGTAGCCGCGGAGAGGGCGAGCAGTACTTC. The whole variable domain, remainder taken from reference TRBV19 and TRBJ2-7, is DGGITQSPKYLFRKEGQNVTLSCEQNLNHDAMYWYRQDPGQGLRLIYYSQIVNDFQKGDIAEGYSVSREKKESFPLTVTSAQKNPTAFYLCASSRGEGEQYFGPGTRLTVT.

There are a few counts of this clone. The chain is built from TRBV1 and TRBJ1-3. TRBV1 is flagged as a pseudogene. The CDR3 spans 12 residues. CDR3 sequence: CTSSQWLDTIYF. The CDR3 DNA sequence: TGCACCAGCAGCCAATGGTTGGACACCATATATTTT.

The chain carries TRBV10-2 and TRBJ2-1, with a weak D call TRBD2 (5 bases). The CDR3 spans 14 residues. V was shortened by 5 bases and J by 8 bases, with 16 bases between the two germline ends. Germline V lookup: CDR1 WSHSY, CDR2 SAAADI. The CDR3 spells CASSPVWERYEQFF. In DNA form, the CDR3 reads TGCGCCAGCAGTCCCGTTTGGGAGCGGTATGAGCAGTTCTTC.

This sequence joins TRBV18 and TRBJ2-1; 9 positions agree with TRBD1. V lost 5 bases, J lost 7 bases, and 9 bases stayed unmatched. Germline lookup yields CDR1 KGHSH and CDR2 LQKENI. CDR3 size: 15 residues. CDR3 in amino acids: CASSSRQGERNEQFF. The CDR3 nucleotides read TGTGCCAGCTCATCACGACAGGGGGAGAGGAATGAGCAGTTCTTC.

In regard to this clone: The same CDR3 is also encoded by other DNA sequences in this sample. V usage is TRBV7-3 and J usage is TRBJ2-5, with 10 bases fitting TRBD2. Germline-derived CDR1 and CDR2 are SGHTA and FQGTGA. V trimming: 4 bases; J trimming: 3 bases; junction bases outside the gene matches: 5. The CDR3 loop spans 15 amino acids. The CDR3 DNA follows: TGTGCCAGCAGCTCAAGCGGGGGGGCAGAAGAGACCCAGTACTTC. Its protein is CASSSSGGAEETQYF.

The V and J genes are TRBV19 and TRBJ2-1; D possibly corresponds to TRBD2 (6 bases). CDR3 length: 12 amino acids. Trimming stripped 5 bases from V and 8 bases from J, with 10 bases between. In germline, CDR1 is LNHDA, CDR2 SQIVND (reference sequence). The CDR3 bases are TGTGCCAGTAGTTCTAGCGCCTATGAGCAGTTCTTC. Residues: CASSSSAYEQFF.

The chain employs TRBV7-9 and TRBJ2-7, with a tentative D call TRBD1 (6 bases). The CDR3 covers 15 residues. The V and J ends lost 2 bases and 4 bases respectively, with 15 bases between them. Per germline, CDR1 SEHNR and CDR2 FQNEAQ (reference sequence). CDR3 nucleotides: TGTGCCAGCAGCTTAAGGACAGACCATTTTTACGAGCAGTACTTC. This codes for CASSLRTDHFYEQYF.

J is TRBJ2-3 and V is TRBV28; tentatively, D is TRBD1 or TRBD2 (5 bases each). Deletions cut 8 bases from V and 0 bases from J, with 9 bases between. Per germline, CDR1 MDHEN and CDR2 SYDVKM. The CDR3 runs to 13 residues. This CDR3 reads CASGTLSTDTQYF. DNA for the CDR3: TGTGCCAGCGGGACCCTGAGCACAGATACGCAGTATTTT.

The chain links TRBV7-2 to TRBJ1-5; no definite D call. The CDR3 sequence is 13 residues long. With 3 bases removed from V and 3 bases from J, the gap between germline ends came to 6 bases. Germline CDR1 and CDR2: SGHTA and FQGNSA. CDR3 loop: CASSFSVNQPQHF. CDR3 DNA: TGTGCCAGCAGCTTTTCTGTCAATCAGCCCCAGCATTTT. The variable domain in full, with the rest retrieved from reference TRBV7-2 and TRBJ1-5, is GAGVSQSPSNKVTEKGKDVELRCDPISGHTALYWYRQSLGQGLEFLIYFQGNSAPDKSGLPSDRFSAERTGGSVSTLTIQRTQQEDSAVYLCASSFSVNQPQHFGDGTRLSIL.

As to this clone: This same CDR3 is encoded by further DNA sequences in the sample. This chain joins TRBV11-3 and TRBJ2-2, with D unresolved. Looked up from germline, CDR1 is SGHNT and CDR2 is YENEEA. Trimming took 0 bases from V and 8 from J, leaving 7 bases between them. The CDR3 loop spans 13 amino acids. The CDR3 DNA is TGTGCCAGCAGCTTAGATGGGCCGGGGGAGCTGTTTTTT. This encodes CASSLDGPGELFF.